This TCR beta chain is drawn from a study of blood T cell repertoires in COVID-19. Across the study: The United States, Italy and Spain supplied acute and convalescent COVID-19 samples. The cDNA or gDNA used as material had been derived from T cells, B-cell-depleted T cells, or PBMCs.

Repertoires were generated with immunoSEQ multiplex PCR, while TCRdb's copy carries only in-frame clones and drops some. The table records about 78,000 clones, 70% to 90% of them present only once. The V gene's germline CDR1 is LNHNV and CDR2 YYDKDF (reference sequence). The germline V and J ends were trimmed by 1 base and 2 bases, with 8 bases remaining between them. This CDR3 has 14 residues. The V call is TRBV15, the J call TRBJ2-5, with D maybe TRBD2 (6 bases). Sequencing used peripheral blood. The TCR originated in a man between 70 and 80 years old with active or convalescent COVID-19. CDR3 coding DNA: TGTGCCACCAGCAGAGCCGGGAGTCAAGAGACCCAGTACTTC. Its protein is CATSRAGSQETQYF.